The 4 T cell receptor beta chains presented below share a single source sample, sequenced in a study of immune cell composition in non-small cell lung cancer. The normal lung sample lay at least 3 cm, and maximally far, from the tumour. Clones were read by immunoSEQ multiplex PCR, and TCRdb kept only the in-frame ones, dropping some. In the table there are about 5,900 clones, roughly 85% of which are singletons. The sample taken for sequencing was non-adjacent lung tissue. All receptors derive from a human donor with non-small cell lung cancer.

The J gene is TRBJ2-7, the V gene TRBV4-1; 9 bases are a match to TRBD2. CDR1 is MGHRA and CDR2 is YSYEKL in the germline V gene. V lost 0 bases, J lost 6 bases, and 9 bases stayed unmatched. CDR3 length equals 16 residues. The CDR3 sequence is CASSQDLAGGLGEQYF. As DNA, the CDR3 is TGCGCCAGCAGCCAAGATCTTGCGGGAGGGCTAGGCGAGCAGTACTTC.

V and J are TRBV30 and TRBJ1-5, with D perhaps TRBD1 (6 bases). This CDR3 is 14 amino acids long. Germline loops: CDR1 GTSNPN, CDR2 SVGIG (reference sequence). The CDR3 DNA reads TGTGCGGGTTGGGACACCCTCTCGAATCAGCCCCAGCATTTT. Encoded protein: CAGWDTLSNQPQHF. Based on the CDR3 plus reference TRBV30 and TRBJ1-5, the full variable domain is SQTIHQWPATLVQPVGSPLSLECTVEGTSNPNLYWYRQAAGRGLQLLFYSVGIGQISSEVPQNLSASRPQDRQFILSSKKLLLSDSGFYLCAGWDTLSNQPQHFGDGTRLSIL.

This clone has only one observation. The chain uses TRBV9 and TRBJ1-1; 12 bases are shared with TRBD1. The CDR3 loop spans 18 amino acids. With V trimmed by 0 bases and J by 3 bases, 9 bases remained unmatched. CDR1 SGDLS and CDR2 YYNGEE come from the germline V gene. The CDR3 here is CASSVDPGQGARDTEAFF. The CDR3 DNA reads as TGTGCCAGCAGCGTAGACCCGGGACAGGGGGCGAGGGACACTGAAGCTTTCTTT. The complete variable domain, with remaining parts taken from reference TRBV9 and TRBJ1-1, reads DSGVTQTPKHLITATGQRVTLRCSPRSGDLSVYWYQQSLDQGLQFLIQYYNGEERAKGNILERFSAQQFPDLHSELNLSSLELGDSALYFCASSVDPGQGARDTEAFFGQGTRLTVV.

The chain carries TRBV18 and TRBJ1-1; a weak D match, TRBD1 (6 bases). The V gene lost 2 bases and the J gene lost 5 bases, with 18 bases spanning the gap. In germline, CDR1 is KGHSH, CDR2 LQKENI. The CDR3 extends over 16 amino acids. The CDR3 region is CASSPGATGVGTEAFF. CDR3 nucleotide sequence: TGTGCCAGCTCACCAGGGGCGACAGGTGTAGGAACTGAAGCTTTCTTT. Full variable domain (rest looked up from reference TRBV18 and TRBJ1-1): NAGVMQNPRHLVRRRGQEARLRCSPMKGHSHVYWYRQLPEEGLKFMVYLQKENIIDESGMPKERFSAEFPKEGPSILRIQQVVRGDSAAYFCASSPGATGVGTEAFFGQGTRLTVV.